One and the same sample provided the 18 T cell receptor beta chains below, sequenced in a study of T cell responses to AZD1222 COVID-19 vaccine. Using immunoSEQ multiplex PCR, the repertoire was profiled, and TCRdb retains in-frame clones only, with some absent. The sample holds about 120,000 clones, 87% seen once. Source: peripheral blood, taken 28 days after the second AZD1222 dose. All receptors derive from an adult who received the AZD1222 COVID-19 vaccine.

V is TRBV7-2 and J is TRBJ1-2, with D possibly matching TRBD1 (5 bases). V was cut by 5 bases and J by 7 bases, with 14 bases left in between. This CDR3 spans 13 amino acids. Germline assignment: CDR1 SGHTA and CDR2 FQGNSA. CDR3 DNA sequence: TGTGCCAGCAGCCTACTACAGGCTGCTGGCTACACCTTC. Residues: CASSLLQAAGYTF.

In the case of this clone: The junction shows a germline mismatch at one end, possibly a read error. The CDR3 region has the DNA TGTGCCAGCGGTGACAGGGGACGATTTGGCTACACCTTC. This gives the protein CASGDRGRFGYTF. V gene TRBV6-1 combines with J gene TRBJ1-2; 8 positions match TRBD1. Germline-derived CDR1 and CDR2 are MNHNS and SASEGT. This CDR3 is built from 13 residues.

The V call is TRBV9, the J call TRBJ1-5; weak D call: TRBD1 (5 bases). Germline loops: CDR1 SGDLS, CDR2 YYNGEE. Trimming cost V 3 bases and J 2 bases, with 12 bases left between them. The CDR3 consists of 15 residues. The CDR3 region is CASSATGTGNQPQHF. CDR3 DNA sequence: TGTGCCAGCAGCGCCACAGGTACGGGCAATCAGCCCCAGCATTTT.

The CDR3 coding sequence is TGTGCCAGCAGCCCTACAGGGGGCGCTGGCTATGGCTACACCTTC. As protein: CASSPTGGAGYGYTF. V and J are TRBV9 and TRBJ1-2; 9 bases align to TRBD1. CDR1 is SGDLS, CDR2 YYNGEE, per germline. The CDR3 loop spans 15 amino acids. Losses at the gene ends were 4 bases for V and 4 bases for J; bases not matched to a gene: 8.

The rearrangement uses TRBV6-2 or TRBV6-3 and TRBJ2-1; the D gene could be TRBD1 or TRBD2 (5 bases each). The length of the CDR3 is 13 residues. Per germline, CDR1 MNHEY and CDR2 SVGEGT. Trimming pared 2 bases from V and 6 bases from J, leaving 8 bases between. CDR3 sequence (DNA): TGTGCCAGCAGTTACGGGGGAATCAATGAGCAGTTCTTC. As protein: CASSYGGINEQFF.

The chain carries TRBV7-2 and TRBJ2-3; TRBD2 matches at 10 bases. Germline assignment: CDR1 SGHTA and CDR2 FQGNSA. With 4 bases clipped from V and 2 bases from J, the junction kept 3 bases outside the gene matches. The length of the CDR3 is 15 residues. The CDR3 coding sequence is TGTGCCAGCAGCTATAGCGGGGGGCTCACAGATACGCAGTATTTT. Its translation is CASSYSGGLTDTQYF.

This rearrangement joins TRBV7-6 to TRBJ2-2; 8 nucleotides align to TRBD2. CDR3 length: 13 amino acids. Per the germline V gene, CDR1 is SGHVS and CDR2 is FNYEAQ. J was trimmed by 7 bases and V by 5 bases; bases with no gene match: 3. CDR3 sequence reads: CASSPGGHGELFF. The DNA for the CDR3 is TGTGCCAGCAGCCCGGGGGGGCACGGGGAGCTGTTTTTT.

The V gene is TRBV29-1, the J gene TRBJ1-2, with D unresolved. The germline V gene encodes CDR1 SQVTM and CDR2 ANQGSEA. With 6 bases removed from V and 0 bases from J, the gap between germline ends came to 11 bases. The CDR3 has 13 residues. The CDR3 DNA sequence: TGCAGCGTAGAACCGGGCGCTAACTATGGCTACACCTTC. This sequence encodes CSVEPGANYGYTF. Full variable domain (rest looked up from reference TRBV29-1 and TRBJ1-2): SAVISQKPSRDICQRGTSLTIQCQVDSQVTMMFWYRQQPGQSLTLIATANQGSEATYESGFVIDKFPISRPNLTFSTLTVSNMSPEDSSIYLCSVEPGANYGYTFGSGTRLTVV.

The chain combines TRBV7-9 with TRBJ1-1; D is unclear. This CDR3 region has 12 residues. V lost 5 bases to trimming and J lost 1 base, with 5 bases between them. Germline values: CDR1 SEHNR, CDR2 FQNEAQ (reference sequence). This CDR3 is CASSPQNTEAFF. CDR3 DNA sequence: TGTGCCAGCAGCCCACAGAACACTGAAGCTTTCTTT.

The rearrangement links TRBV6-2 or TRBV6-3 to TRBJ2-3; 9 nucleotides align to TRBD2. Germline CDR1 MNHEY, CDR2 SVGEGT. The ends lost 2 bases at V and 1 base at J; junction bases unmatched: 4. This CDR3 spans 16 amino acids. The CDR3 sequence is CASSYKRGAGTDTQYF. The CDR3 nucleotides read TGTGCCAGCAGTTACAAGCGGGGGGCCGGCACAGATACGCAGTATTTT.

V usage is TRBV18 and J usage is TRBJ1-3, with D perhaps matching TRBD1 (5 bases). Looked up from germline, CDR1 is KGHSH and CDR2 is LQKENI. There are 15 residues in the CDR3. The germline V and J ends were trimmed by 4 bases and 0 bases, with 10 bases remaining between them. In DNA form, the CDR3 reads TGTGCCAGCTCACAGACAGTTAACTCTGGAAACACCATATATTTT. Amino acid sequence: CASSQTVNSGNTIYF.

This chain connects TRBV28 to TRBJ1-5; a possible D gene is TRBD1 (6 bases). V was shortened by 4 bases and J by 0 bases, with 16 bases between the two germline ends. CDR3 length: 17 residues. CDR1 and CDR2 from the germline V gene are MDHEN and SYDVKM. The CDR3 loop reads CASSSNIPRGSNQPQHF. The CDR3 nucleotides are TGTGCCAGCAGTTCCAATATTCCCAGGGGTAGCAATCAGCCCCAGCATTTT.

The chain's CDR3 is CASSVSPMNTEAFF. The CDR3 DNA reads as TGTGCCAGCAGCGTGTCCCCCATGAACACTGAAGCTTTCTTT. The chain combines TRBV9 with TRBJ1-1; D gene ambiguous. From germline, CDR1 is SGDLS and CDR2 YYNGEE. V lost 2 bases to trimming and J lost 0 bases, with 8 bases between them. CDR3 size: 14 residues. Supplemented by reference TRBV9 and TRBJ1-1, the full variable domain reads DSGVTQTPKHLITATGQRVTLRCSPRSGDLSVYWYQQSLDQGLQFLIQYYNGEERAKGNILERFSAQQFPDLHSELNLSSLELGDSALYFCASSVSPMNTEAFFGQGTRLTVV.

This chain links TRBV7-2 with TRBJ1-5, with a tentative D call TRBD1 (6 bases). The V gene's germline CDR1 is SGHTA and CDR2 FQGNSA. The CDR3 contains 13 residues. V was shortened by 8 bases and J by 1 base, with 9 bases between the two germline ends. CDR3 nucleotides: TGTGCCAGCCGCAGGGGAAGCAATCAGCCCCAGCATTTT. It codes for CASRRGSNQPQHF.

The chain employs TRBV5-4 and TRBJ1-2; D is uncertain. Germline V gene lookup returns CDR1 SGHNT and CDR2 YYREEE (reference sequence). With 0 bases removed from V and 2 bases from J, the gap between germline ends came to 8 bases. The CDR3 has 14 amino acids. The CDR3 bases are TGTGCCAGCAGCTTGGACAGTAGAAACTATGGCTACACCTTC. Translating gives CASSLDSRNYGYTF.

The CDR3 sequence is CASSPQQGPSYGYTF. The CDR3 DNA follows: TGTGCCAGTAGTCCCCAACAGGGTCCCTCCTATGGCTACACCTTC. The gene calls are TRBV19 and TRBJ1-2; TRBD1 might be the D (6 bases). CDR3 length: 15 amino acids. V was trimmed by 5 bases and J by 4 bases, leaving 17 bases between them. Germline assignment: CDR1 LNHDA and CDR2 SQIVND (reference sequence).

The rearrangement links TRBV4-3 to TRBJ2-7; 11 bases line up with TRBD1. This CDR3 region has 16 residues. The V gene end was trimmed by 8 bases and the J gene end by 5 bases; junction bases not matched to a gene: 14. Per germline, CDR1 LGHNA and CDR2 YSLEER. Here the CDR3 reads CASSTHRDRGWDEQYF. In DNA, the CDR3 is TGCGCCAGCTCTACTCACCGGGACAGGGGGTGGGACGAGCAGTACTTC.

This chain connects TRBV9 to TRBJ2-5; perhaps TRBD1 as D (5 bases). The germline CDR1 and CDR2 sequences are SGDLS and YYNGEE. The CDR3 is 15 amino acids. Trimming pared 4 bases from V and 0 bases from J, leaving 13 bases between. CDR3 DNA sequence: TGTGCCAGCAGCCTCCAGGGCAGAAACCAAGAGACCCAGTACTTC. Translating gives CASSLQGRNQETQYF.